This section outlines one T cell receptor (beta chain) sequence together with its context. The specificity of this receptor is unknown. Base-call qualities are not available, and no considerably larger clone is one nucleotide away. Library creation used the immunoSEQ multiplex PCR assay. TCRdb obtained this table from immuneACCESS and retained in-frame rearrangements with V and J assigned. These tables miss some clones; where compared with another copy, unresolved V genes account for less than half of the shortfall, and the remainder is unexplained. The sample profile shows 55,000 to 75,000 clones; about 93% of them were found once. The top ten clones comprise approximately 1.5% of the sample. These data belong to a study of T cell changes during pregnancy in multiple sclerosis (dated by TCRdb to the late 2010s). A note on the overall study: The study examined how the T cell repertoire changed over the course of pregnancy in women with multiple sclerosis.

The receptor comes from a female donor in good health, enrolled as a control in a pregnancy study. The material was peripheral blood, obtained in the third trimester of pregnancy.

CDR3 region: CASSSYRGPSTDTQYF. The DNA reads as follows: TGTGCCAGCAGCTCCTACAGGGGCCCTAGCACAGATACGCAGTATTTT. The receptor chain draws on TRBV5-8 and TRBJ2-3; 7 junctional bases match TRBD1. Counted from cysteine to phenylalanine, this CDR3 has 16 amino acids. Only the CDR3 portion is preserved as DNA: 48 bases, with reading frame beginning at the first base. CDR1 and CDR2 (SGHTS, YDEGEE) derive from the germline V gene. Trimming removed 3 bases from V and 0 bases from J; the gene matches leave 7 bases unexplained. The reference TRBV5-8 and TRBJ2-3 proteins fill in what lies around the CDR3, so the full variable domain reads EAGVTQSPTHLIKTRGQQATLRCSPISGHTSVYWYQQALGLGLQFLLWYDEGEERNRGNFPPRFSGRQFPNYSSELNVNALELEDSALYLCASSSYRGPSTDTQYFGPGTRLTVL.